One T cell receptor beta chain is described in this entry. These data belong to a study of blood T cell repertoires in COVID-19. Sequencing was performed with immunoSEQ multiplex PCR; in TCRdb, only in-frame clones are kept and a portion is missing. The sample holds 150,000 to 170,000 clones, roughly nine tenths seen once. This CDR3 region has 13 residues. Trimming took 2 bases from V and 3 from J, leaving 8 bases between them. Looked up from germline, CDR1 is LGHDT and CDR2 is YNNKEL (reference sequence). Sequenced sample: peripheral blood. The source of this sequence is a man aged 50 to 59 with acute or convalescent COVID-19. The chain employs TRBV3-1 (or the pseudogene TRBV3-2) and TRBJ2-7, with D possibly being TRBD1 (5 bases). The CDR3 reads CASSQLDSYEQYF. CDR3 bases: TGTGCCAGCAGCCAACTCGACAGCTACGAGCAGTACTTC.